Listed below are T cell receptor beta chains from one sample, sequenced in a study of T cell changes during pregnancy in multiple sclerosis. Clones were read by immunoSEQ multiplex PCR, and TCRdb kept only the in-frame ones, dropping some. The sample lists nearly 110,000 clones; approximately 90% were seen once. Sequenced here: peripheral blood, sampled after pregnancy. Every receptor here comes from a female donor with multiple sclerosis, enrolled in a pregnancy study. The CDR3 runs from the conserved cysteine through the conserved F or W. The D gene is left open where the match is weak.

V gene,CDR3 length,J gene,D gene,CDR3 protein,CDR3 DNA
TRBV7-9,12,TRBJ2-5,NA,CASSTSGETQYF,TGTGCCAGCAGTACGAGCGGAGAGACCCAGTACTTC
TRBV28,15,TRBJ2-2,NA,CASSILGRNTGELFF,TGTGCCAGCAGTATCCTAGGCAGGAACACCGGGGAGCTGTTTTTT
TRBV6-6,14,TRBJ1-4,NA,CASSYGGKGEKLFF,TGTGCCAGCAGTTACGGGGGGAAGGGTGAAAAACTGTTTTTT
TRBV27,15,TRBJ2-2,TRBD2,CASSLLQTSPGELFF,TGTGCCAGCAGTCTCCTCCAGACTAGCCCCGGGGAGCTGTTTTTT
TRBV6-5,13,TRBJ2-5,NA,CASKDWSQETQYF,TGTGCCAGCAAAGACTGGTCCCAAGAGACCCAGTACTTC
TRBV29-1,19,TRBJ2-7,TRBD2,CSVEDGGQSPGLAGGEQYF,TGCAGCGTTGAAGATGGGGGACAGTCCCCGGGACTAGCGGGAGGCGAGCAGTACTTC
TRBV25-1,13,TRBJ2-7,TRBD1,CAGTESIFYEQYF,TGTGCCGGGACAGAGTCGATCTTCTACGAGCAGTACTTC
TRBV18,17,TRBJ2-1,TRBD2,CASLPDPAGLWDNEQFF,TGTGCCAGCTTACCGGATCCAGCGGGACTATGGGACAATGAGCAGTTCTTC
TRBV19,14,TRBJ1-1,NA,CASSTTTASTEAFF,TGTGCCAGTAGTACCACGACAGCCTCCACTGAAGCTTTCTTT
TRBV30,14,TRBJ1-2,NA,CAWSDGGANYGYTF,TGTGCCTGGAGTGATGGGGGGGCCAACTATGGCTACACCTTC
TRBV2,16,TRBJ1-6,NA,CASRLGQTSYNSPLHF,TGTGCCAGCAGATTAGGACAGACCTCCTATAATTCACCCCTCCACTTT
TRBV30,15,TRBJ2-1,TRBD2,CAWSGLAGAVDEQFF,TGTGCCTGGAGTGGACTAGCGGGGGCCGTGGATGAGCAGTTCTTC
TRBV7-3,16,TRBJ2-2,TRBD2,CASSLPAGGTTGELFF,TGTGCCAGCAGCCTCCCAGCGGGAGGAACTACCGGGGAGCTGTTTTTT
TRBV5-6,15,TRBJ1-4,NA,CASSLTRSTNEKLFF,TGTGCCAGCAGCTTGACTCGATCAACTAATGAAAAACTGTTTTTT
TRBV6-6,15,TRBJ2-7,NA,CASSYSGEKLYEQYF,TGTGCCAGCAGTTACTCTGGGGAGAAGCTCTACGAGCAGTACTTC
TRBV18,16,TRBJ2-3,TRBD1,CASSSIPGTGVDTQYF,TGTGCCAGCTCATCGATTCCCGGGACAGGGGTAGATACGCAGTATTTT